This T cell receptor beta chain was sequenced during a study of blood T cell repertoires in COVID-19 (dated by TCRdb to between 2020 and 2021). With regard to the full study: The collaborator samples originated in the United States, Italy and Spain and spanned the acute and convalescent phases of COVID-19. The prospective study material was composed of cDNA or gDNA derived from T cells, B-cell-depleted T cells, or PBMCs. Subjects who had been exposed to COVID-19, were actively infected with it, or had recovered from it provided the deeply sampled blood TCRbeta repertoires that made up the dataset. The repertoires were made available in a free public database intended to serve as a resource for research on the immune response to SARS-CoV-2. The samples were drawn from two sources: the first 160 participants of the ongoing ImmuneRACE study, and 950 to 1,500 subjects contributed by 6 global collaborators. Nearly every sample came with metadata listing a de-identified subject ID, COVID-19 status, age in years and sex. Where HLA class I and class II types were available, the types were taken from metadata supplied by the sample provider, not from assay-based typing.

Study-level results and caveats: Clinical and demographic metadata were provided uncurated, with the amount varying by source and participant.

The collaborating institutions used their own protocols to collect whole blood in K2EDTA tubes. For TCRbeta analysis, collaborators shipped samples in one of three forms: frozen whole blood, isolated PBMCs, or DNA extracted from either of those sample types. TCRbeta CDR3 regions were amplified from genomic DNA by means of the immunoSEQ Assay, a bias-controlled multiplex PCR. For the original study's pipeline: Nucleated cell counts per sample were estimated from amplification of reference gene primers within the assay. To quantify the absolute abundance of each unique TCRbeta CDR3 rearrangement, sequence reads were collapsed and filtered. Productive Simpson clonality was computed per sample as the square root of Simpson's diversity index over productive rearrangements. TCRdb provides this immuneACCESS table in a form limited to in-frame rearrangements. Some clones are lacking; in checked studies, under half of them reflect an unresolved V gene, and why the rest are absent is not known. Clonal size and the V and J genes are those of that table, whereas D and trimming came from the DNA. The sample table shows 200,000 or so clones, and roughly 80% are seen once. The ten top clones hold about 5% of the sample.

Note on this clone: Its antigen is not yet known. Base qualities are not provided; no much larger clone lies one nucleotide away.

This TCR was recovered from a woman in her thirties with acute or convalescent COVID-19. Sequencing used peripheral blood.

The nucleotide sequence is given as TGTGCCAGCAAAGCGGGATTACCCACAGATACGCAGTATTTT. Translated, this is CASKAGLPTDTQYF. The sequence is built from TRBV2 and TRBJ2-3; the central 7 bases match TRBD2. CDR1 and CDR2 (SNHLY, FYNNEI) derive from the germline V gene. The CDR3, cysteine through phenylalanine, is 14 amino acids long. Here the CDR3 DNA is all that survives: 42 bases in frame from base 1. Germline trimming amounts to 7 bases on V and 2 bases on J, with 6 as the count of junction bases outside the gene matches.